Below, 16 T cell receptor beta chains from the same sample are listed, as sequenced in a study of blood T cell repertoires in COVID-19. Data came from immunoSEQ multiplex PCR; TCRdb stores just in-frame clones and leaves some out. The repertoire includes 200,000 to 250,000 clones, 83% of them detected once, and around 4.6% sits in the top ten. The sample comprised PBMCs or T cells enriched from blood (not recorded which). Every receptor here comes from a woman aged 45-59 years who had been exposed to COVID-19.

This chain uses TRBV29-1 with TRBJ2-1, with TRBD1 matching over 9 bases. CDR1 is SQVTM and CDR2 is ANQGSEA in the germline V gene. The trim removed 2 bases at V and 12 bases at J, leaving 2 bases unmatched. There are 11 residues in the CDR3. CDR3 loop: CSVEPGQGQFF. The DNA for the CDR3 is TGCAGCGTTGAACCGGGACAGGGGCAGTTCTTC.

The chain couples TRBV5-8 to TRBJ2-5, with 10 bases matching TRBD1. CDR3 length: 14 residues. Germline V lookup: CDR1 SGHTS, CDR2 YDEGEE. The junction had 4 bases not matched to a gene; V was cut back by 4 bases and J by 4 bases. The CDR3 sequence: CASSRRTGGETQYF. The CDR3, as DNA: TGTGCCAGCAGCCGACGGACAGGGGGAGAGACCCAGTACTTC.

The CDR3 DNA follows: TGTGCCAGCAGATCCGAACAGGGCTATAATTCACCCCTCCACTTT. Residues: CASRSEQGYNSPLHF. The chain joins TRBV6-5 to TRBJ1-6; D is perhaps TRBD1 (6 bases). The CDR3 contains 15 residues. From germline, CDR1 is MNHEY and CDR2 SVGAGI. Trimming stripped 6 bases from V and 3 bases from J, with 12 bases between.

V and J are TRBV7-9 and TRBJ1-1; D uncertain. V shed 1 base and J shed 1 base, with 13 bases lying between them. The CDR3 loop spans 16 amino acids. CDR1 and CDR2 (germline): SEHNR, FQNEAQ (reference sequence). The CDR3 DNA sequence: TGTGCCAGCAGCTTAGATGGTGCGAATAAGAACACTGAAGCTTTCTTT. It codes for CASSLDGANKNTEAFF.

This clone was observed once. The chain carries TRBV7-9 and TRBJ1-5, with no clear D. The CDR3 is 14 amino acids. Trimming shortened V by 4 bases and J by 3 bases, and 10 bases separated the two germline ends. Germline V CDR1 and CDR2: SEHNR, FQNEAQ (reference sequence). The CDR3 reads CASSSDSSNQPQHF. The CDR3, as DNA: TGTGCCAGCAGCTCAGATTCCTCCAATCAGCCCCAGCATTTT.

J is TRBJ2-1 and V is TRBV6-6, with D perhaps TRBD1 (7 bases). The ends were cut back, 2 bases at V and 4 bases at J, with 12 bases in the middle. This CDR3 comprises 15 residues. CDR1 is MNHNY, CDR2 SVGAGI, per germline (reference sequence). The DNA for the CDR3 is TGTGCCAGCAGTTACATGGAGGGGGCGTACAATGAGCAGTTCTTC. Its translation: CASSYMEGAYNEQFF.

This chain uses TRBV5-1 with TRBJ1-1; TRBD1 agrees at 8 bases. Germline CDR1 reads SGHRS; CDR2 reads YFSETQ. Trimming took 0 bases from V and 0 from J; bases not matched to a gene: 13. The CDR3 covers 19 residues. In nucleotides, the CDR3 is TGCGCCAGCAGCTTGGAGGTCAGGGGGCACGAAGGCCTGAACACTGAAGCTTTCTTT. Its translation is CASSLEVRGHEGLNTEAFF.

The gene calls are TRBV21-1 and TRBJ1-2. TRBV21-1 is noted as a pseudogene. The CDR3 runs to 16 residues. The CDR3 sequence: CASSPLGEGANYGYTF. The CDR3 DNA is TGTGCCAGCAGCCCCCTAGGGGAGGGAGCTAACTATGGCTACACCTTC.

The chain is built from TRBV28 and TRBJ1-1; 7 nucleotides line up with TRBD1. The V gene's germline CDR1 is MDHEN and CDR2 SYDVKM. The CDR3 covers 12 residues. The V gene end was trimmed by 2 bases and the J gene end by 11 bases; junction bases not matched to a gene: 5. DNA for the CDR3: TGTGCCAGCAGTTTAAACAGGGGCGCCGCTTTCTTT. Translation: CASSLNRGAAFF.

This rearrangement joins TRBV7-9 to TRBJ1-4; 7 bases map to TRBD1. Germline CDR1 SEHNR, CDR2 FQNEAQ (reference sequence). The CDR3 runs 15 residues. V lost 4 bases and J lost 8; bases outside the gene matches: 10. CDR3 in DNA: TGTGCCAGCAGCTCCGACAGGGTTAGAGTCGAAAAACTGTTTTTT. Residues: CASSSDRVRVEKLFF. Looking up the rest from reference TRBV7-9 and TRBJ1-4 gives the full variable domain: DTGVSQNPRHKITKRGQNVTFRCDPISEHNRLYWYRQTLGQGPEFLTYFQNEAQLEKSRLLSDRFSAERPKGSFSTLEIQRTEQGDSAMYLCASSSDRVRVEKLFFGSGTQLSVL.

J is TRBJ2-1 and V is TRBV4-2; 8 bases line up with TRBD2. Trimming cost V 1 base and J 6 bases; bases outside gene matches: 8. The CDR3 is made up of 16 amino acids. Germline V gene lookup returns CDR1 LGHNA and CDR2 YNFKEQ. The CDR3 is CASSQALAGTPNEQFF. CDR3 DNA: TGTGCCAGCAGCCAAGCCTTAGCGGGGACCCCCAATGAGCAGTTCTTC.

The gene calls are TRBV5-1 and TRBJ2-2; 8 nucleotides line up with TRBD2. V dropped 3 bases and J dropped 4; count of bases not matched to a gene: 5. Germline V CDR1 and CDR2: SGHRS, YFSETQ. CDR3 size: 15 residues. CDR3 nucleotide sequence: TGCGCCAGCAGCTCCCGGACTAGCATCACCGGGGAGCTGTTTTTT. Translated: CASSSRTSITGELFF.

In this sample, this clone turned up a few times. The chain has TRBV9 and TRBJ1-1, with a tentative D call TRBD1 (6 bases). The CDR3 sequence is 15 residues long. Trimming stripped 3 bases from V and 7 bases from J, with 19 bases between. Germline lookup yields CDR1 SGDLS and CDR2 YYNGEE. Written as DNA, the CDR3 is TGTGCCAGCAGCGCTCTCCCCAGGGGATCTGGTGAAGCTTTCTTT. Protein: CASSALPRGSGEAFF.

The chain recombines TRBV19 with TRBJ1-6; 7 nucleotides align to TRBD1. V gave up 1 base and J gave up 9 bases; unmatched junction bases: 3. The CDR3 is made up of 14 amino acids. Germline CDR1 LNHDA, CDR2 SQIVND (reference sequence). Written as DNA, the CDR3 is TGTGCCAGTAGTATAGGATCAGGGGGTTCACCCCTCCACTTT. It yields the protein CASSIGSGGSPLHF.

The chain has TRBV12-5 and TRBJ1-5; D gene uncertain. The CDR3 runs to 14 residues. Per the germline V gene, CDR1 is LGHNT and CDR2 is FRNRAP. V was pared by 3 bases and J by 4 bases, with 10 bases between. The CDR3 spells CASGLVSGNQPQHF. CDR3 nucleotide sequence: TGTGCTAGTGGTTTAGTCTCGGGGAATCAGCCCCAGCATTTT.

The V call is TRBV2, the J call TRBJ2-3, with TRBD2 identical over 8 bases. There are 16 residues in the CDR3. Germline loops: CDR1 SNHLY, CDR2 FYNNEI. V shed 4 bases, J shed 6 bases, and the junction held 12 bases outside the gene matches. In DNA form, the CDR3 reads TGTGCCAGCAGTGCCTCCAGAGCGGGGGAGAGGGATACGCAGTATTTT. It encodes CASSASRAGERDTQYF.